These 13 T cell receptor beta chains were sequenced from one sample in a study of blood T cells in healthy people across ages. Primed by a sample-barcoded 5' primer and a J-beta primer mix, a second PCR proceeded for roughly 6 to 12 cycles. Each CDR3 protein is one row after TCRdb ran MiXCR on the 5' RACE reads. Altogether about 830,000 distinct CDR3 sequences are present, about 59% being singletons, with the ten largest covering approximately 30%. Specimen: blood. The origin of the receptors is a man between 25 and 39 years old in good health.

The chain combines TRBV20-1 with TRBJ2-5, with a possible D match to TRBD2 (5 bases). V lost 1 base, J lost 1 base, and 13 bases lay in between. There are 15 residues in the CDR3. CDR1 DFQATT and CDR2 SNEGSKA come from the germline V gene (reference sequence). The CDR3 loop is CSARAVEDSQETQYF. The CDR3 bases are TGCAGTGCTAGAGCTGTCGAGGACTCCCAAGAGACCCAGTACTTC.

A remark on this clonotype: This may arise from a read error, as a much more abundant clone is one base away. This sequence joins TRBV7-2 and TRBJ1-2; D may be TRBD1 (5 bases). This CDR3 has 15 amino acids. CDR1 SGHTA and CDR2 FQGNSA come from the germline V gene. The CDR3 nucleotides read TGTGCCAGCAGCTTAGTCGCAGGGTCTAACTATGGCTGCACCTTC. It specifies CASSLVAGSNYGCTF.

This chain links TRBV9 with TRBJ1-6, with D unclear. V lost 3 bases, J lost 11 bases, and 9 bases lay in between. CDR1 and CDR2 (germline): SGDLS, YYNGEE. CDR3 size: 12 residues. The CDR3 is CASSAGSAPLHF. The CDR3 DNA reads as TGTGCCAGCAGCGCCGGAAGCGCACCCCTCCACTTT.

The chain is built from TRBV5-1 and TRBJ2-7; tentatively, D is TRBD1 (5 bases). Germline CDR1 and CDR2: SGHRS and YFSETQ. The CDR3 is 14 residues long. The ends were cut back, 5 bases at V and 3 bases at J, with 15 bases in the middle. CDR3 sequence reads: CASRRTSDYYEQYF. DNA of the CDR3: TGCGCCAGCAGGAGGACATCAGATTACTACGAGCAGTACTTC. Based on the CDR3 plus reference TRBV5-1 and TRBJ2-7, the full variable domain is KAGVTQTPRYLIKTRGQQVTLSCSPISGHRSVSWYQQTPGQGLQFLFEYFSETQRNKGNFPGRFSGRQFSNSRSEMNVSTLELGDSALYLCASRRTSDYYEQYFGPGTRLTVT.

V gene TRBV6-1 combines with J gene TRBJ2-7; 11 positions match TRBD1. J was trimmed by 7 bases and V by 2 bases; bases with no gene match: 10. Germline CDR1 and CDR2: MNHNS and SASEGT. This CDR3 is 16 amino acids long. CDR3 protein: CASSETSRDRGDEQYF. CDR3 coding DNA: TGTGCCAGCAGTGAAACGAGCCGGGACAGGGGGGATGAGCAGTACTTC.

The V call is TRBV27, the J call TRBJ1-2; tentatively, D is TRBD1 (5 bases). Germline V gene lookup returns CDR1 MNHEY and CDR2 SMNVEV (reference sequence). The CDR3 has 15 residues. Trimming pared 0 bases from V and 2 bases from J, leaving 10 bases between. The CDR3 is CASSLSLGGNYGYTF. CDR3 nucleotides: TGTGCCAGCAGTTTATCGCTGGGGGGGAACTATGGCTACACCTTC.

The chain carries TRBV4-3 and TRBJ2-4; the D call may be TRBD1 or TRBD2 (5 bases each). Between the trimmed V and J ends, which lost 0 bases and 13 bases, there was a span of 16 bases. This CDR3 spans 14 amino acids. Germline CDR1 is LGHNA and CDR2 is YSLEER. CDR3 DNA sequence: TGCGCCAGCAGCCAAGAGAGCGTGAGGGGTGAGCAGTACTTC. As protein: CASSQESVRGEQYF.

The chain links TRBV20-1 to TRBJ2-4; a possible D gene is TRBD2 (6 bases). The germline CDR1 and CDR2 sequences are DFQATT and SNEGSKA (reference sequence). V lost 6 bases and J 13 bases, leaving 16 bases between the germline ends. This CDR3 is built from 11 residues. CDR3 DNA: TGCAGTGCCGGGACTTCCGACAAGCAGTACTTC. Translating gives CSAGTSDKQYF.

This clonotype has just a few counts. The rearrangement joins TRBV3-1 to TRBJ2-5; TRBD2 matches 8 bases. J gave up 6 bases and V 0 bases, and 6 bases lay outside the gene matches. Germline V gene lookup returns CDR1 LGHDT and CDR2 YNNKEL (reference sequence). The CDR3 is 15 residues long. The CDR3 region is CASSQDRVAGKTQYF. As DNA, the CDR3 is TGTGCCAGCAGCCAAGATCGAGTAGCGGGAAAGACCCAGTACTTC.

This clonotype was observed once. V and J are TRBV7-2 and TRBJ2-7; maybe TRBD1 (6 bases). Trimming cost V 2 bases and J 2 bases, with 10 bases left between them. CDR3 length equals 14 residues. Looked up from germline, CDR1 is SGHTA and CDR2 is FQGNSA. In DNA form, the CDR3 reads TGTGCCAGCAGCTTAAAGTCAGGGGCCTACGAGCAGTACTTC. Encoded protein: CASSLKSGAYEQYF.

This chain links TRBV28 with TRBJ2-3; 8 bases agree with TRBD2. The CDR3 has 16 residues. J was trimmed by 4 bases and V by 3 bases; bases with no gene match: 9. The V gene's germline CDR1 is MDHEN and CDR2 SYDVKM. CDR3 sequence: CASSFFGAGGSDTQYF. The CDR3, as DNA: TGTGCCAGCAGTTTCTTTGGGGCGGGGGGTTCAGATACGCAGTATTTT.

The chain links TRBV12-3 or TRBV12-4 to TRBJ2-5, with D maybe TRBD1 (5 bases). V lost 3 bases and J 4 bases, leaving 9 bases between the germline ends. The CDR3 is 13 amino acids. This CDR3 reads CASSLDTAETQYF. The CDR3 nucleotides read TGTGCCAGCAGTTTGGACACGGCAGAGACCCAGTACTTC.

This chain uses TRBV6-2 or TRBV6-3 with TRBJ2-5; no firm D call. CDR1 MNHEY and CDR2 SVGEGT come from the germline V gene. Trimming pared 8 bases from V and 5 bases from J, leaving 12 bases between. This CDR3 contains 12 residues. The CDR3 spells CASGQTHETQYF. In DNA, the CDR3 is TGTGCCAGCGGGCAAACCCATGAGACCCAGTACTTC.